The 8 T cell receptor beta chains in this list originate from one sample, sequenced in a study of blood T cell repertoires in COVID-19. Clones were read by immunoSEQ multiplex PCR, and TCRdb kept only the in-frame ones, dropping some. This table has about 120,000 clones, around 89% appearing once. Sequenced input: peripheral blood. These TCRs come from a woman in her sixties or seventies with COVID-19, enrolled during active disease.

The V and J genes are TRBV7-8 and TRBJ2-2; tentatively, D is TRBD2 (5 bases). Germline V gene data show CDR1 as SGHVS and CDR2 as FQNEAQ. This CDR3 has 16 residues. The V end lost 1 base, the J end lost 1 base, and 10 bases lay between the germline ends. The CDR3 is CASSLGRTENTGELFF. CDR3 nucleotides: TGTGCCAGCAGCTTAGGGCGGACTGAGAACACCGGGGAGCTGTTTTTT.

The rearrangement joins TRBV2 to TRBJ2-1, with 8 positions matching TRBD2. The CDR3 has 14 amino acids. Germline values: CDR1 SNHLY, CDR2 FYNNEI. J was trimmed by 6 bases and V by 5 bases; bases with no gene match: 6. The CDR3 coding sequence is TGTGCCAGCAGTTTCTACGGGGGGGTCAATGAGCAGTTCTTC. Translation gives CASSFYGGVNEQFF.

V usage is TRBV27 and J usage is TRBJ1-2, with no clear D. Germline V gene sequence: CDR1 MNHEY, CDR2 SMNVEV (reference sequence). V was cut by 5 bases and J by 3 bases, with 10 bases left in between. The CDR3 sequence is 13 residues long. The DNA of the CDR3 is TGTGCCAGCAGTGCCGCGGGTCACTATGGCTACACCTTC. Translation: CASSAAGHYGYTF.

The rearrangement links TRBV6-5 to TRBJ2-7, with a weak D call TRBD1 (6 bases). The CDR3 has 13 amino acids. Germline CDR1 is MNHEY and CDR2 is SVGAGI. Trimming pared 7 bases from V and 1 base from J, leaving 11 bases between. The CDR3 sequence: CASTRDRSYEQYF. The CDR3 region has the DNA TGTGCCAGCACCCGAGACAGGTCCTACGAGCAGTACTTC.

The CDR3 spells CASSLQQDYSPLHF. The CDR3 nucleotides read TGTGCCAGCAGCTTGCAACAGGATTATTCACCCCTCCACTTT. V and J are TRBV5-6 and TRBJ1-6; a possible D gene is TRBD1 (5 bases). Germline values: CDR1 SGHDT, CDR2 YYEEEE. This CDR3 comprises 14 residues. The V end was cut by 1 base, the J end by 8 bases, with 10 bases between.

V is TRBV12-5 and J is TRBJ2-3; 9 bases align to TRBD2. The CDR3 extends over 17 amino acids. From germline, CDR1 is LGHNT and CDR2 FRNRAP. With V trimmed by 2 bases and J by 0 bases, 6 bases remained unmatched. The CDR3 region has the DNA TGTGCTAGTGGTTTGATTCTAGCGGGGACTAGCACAGATACGCAGTATTTT. Amino acids: CASGLILAGTSTDTQYF.

The rearrangement links TRBV5-4 to TRBJ2-3; TRBD1 is a possible D gene (5 bases). CDR3 size: 15 residues. The V end lost 2 bases, the J end lost 0 bases, and 10 bases lay between the germline ends. Germline CDR1 and CDR2: SGHNT and YYREEE (reference sequence). CDR3 DNA: TGTGCCAGCAGCTTAGATGGGGCTAGCACAGATACGCAGTATTTT. This translates into CASSLDGASTDTQYF.

V is TRBV4-3 and J is TRBJ1-6, with 11 bases that match TRBD1. Per the germline V gene, CDR1 is LGHNA and CDR2 is YSLEER. V lost 0 bases to trimming and J lost 8 bases; unmatched junction nucleotides: 9. This CDR3 spans 18 amino acids. This chain's CDR3 is CASSQDQGTGGLDSPLHF. The CDR3 DNA follows: TGCGCCAGCAGCCAAGATCAAGGGACAGGGGGATTGGATTCACCCCTCCACTTT.